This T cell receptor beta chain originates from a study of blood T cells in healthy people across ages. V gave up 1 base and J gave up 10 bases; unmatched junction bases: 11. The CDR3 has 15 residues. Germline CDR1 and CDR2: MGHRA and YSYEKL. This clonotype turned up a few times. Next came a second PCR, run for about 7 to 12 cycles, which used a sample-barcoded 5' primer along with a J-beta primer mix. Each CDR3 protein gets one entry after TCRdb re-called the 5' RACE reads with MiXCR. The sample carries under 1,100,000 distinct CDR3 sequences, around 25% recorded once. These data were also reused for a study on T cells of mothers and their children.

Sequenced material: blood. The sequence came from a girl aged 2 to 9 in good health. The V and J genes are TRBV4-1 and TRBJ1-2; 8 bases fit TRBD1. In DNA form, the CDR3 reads TGCGCCAGCAGCCAAGTGGGACCGGGACAGGCGACCTACACCTTC. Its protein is CASSQVGPGQATYTF.